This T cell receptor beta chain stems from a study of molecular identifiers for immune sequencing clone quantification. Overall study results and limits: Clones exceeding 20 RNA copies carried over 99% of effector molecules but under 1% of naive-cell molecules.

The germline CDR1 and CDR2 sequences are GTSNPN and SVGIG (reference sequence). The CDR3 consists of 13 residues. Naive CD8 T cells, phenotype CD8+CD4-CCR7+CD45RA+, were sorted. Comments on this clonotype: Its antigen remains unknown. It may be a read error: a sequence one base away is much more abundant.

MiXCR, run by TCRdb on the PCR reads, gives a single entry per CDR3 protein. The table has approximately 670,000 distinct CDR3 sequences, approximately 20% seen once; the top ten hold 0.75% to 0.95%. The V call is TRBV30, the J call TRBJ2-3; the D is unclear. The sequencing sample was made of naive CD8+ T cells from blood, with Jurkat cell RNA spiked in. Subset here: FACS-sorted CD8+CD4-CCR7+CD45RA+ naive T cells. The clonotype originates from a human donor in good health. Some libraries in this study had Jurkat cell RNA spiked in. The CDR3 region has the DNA TGTGCCTGGAGTGTGTTGGAAACAGATACGCGGTATTTT. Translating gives CAWSVLETDTRYF.